The clone carrying this T cell receptor (beta chain) was found a few times. The antigen is unknown. For the second PCR, which ran for roughly 6 to 12 cycles, a sample-barcoded 5' primer and a J-beta primer mix were used. Every cDNA was tagged by a template-switch adaptor with 12 random nucleotides. Using its own MiXCR run on the 5' RACE reads, TCRdb lists one record per CDR3 protein. This table holds 540,000 or so distinct CDR3 sequences, roughly 48% found once. This record belongs to a study of blood T cells in healthy people across ages. The CDR3 consists of 13 residues. Germline CDR1 and CDR2: MNHEY and SMNVEV (reference sequence). The V gene lost 3 bases and the J gene lost 8 bases, with 12 bases spanning the gap. Notes on the study in general: What prevented conclusive comparison of naive and antigen-experienced cells was that PBMCs were unsorted.

Total RNA extracted from each sample amounted to at least 5 micrograms. The sequenced sample was blood. This clonotype originated in an elderly man in good health. The chain employs TRBV27 and TRBJ2-3; D is undetermined. CDR3 amino acids: CASSLGSRATQYF. The CDR3 DNA reads TGTGCCAGCAGTTTGGGTAGCCGGGCTACGCAGTATTTT.